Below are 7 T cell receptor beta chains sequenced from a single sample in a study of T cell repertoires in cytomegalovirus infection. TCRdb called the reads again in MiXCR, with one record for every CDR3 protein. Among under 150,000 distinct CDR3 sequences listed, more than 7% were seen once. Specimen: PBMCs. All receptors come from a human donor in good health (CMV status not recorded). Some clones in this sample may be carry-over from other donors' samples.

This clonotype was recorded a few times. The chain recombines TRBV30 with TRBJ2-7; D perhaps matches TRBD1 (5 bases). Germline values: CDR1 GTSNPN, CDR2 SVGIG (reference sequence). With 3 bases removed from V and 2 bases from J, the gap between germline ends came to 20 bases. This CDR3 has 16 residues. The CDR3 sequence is CAWSSFVRERPYEQYF. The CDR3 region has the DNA TGTGCCTGGAGCTCCTTCGTCAGGGAACGCCCCTACGAGCAGTACTTC.

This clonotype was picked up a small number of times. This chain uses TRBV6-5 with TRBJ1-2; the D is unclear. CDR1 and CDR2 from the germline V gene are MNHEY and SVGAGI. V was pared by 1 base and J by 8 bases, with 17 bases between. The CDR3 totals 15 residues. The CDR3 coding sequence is TGTGCCAGCAGTTACTGGAAGGTGGCCCTTTCCGGCTACACCTTC. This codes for CASSYWKVALSGYTF.

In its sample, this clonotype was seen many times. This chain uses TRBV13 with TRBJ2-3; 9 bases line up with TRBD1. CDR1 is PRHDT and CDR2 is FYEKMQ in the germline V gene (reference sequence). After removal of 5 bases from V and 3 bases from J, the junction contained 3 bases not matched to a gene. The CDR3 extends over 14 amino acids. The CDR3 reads CASSPGTGTDTQYF. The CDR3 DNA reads TGTGCCAGCAGCCCCGGGACAGGGACAGATACGCAGTATTTT.

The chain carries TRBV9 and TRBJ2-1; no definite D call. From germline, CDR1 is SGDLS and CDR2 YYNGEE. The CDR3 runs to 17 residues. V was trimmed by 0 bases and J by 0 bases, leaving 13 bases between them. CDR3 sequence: CASSVEAGSSSYNEQFF. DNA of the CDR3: TGTGCCAGCAGCGTAGAAGCAGGATCCAGCTCCTACAATGAGCAGTTCTTC.

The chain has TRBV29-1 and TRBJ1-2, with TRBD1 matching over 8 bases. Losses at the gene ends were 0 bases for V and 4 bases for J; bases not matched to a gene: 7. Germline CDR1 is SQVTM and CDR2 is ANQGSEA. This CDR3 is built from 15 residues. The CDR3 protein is CSVEDDRGRPYGYTF. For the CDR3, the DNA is TGCAGCGTTGAAGATGACAGGGGACGTCCCTATGGCTACACCTTC.

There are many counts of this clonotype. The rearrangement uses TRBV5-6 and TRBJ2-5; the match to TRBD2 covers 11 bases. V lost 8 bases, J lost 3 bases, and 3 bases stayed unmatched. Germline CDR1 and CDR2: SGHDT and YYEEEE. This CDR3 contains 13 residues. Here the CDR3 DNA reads TGTGCCAGTGTACTAGCGGGAGAAGAGACCCAGTACTTC. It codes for CASVLAGEETQYF.

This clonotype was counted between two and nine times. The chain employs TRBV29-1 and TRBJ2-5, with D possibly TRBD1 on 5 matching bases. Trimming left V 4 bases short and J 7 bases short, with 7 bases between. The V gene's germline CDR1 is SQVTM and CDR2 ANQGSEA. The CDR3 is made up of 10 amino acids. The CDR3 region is CSVARGTQYF. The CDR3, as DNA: TGCAGCGTTGCTAGGGGGACCCAGTACTTC.